The T cell receptor (beta chain) under discussion was sequenced for a study of blood T cell repertoires in COVID-19. The wider study: COVID-19 samples from acute and convalescent phases originated in the United States, Italy and Spain. Nucleic acid was either cDNA or gDNA, and it came from T cells, B-cell-depleted T cells, or PBMCs.

V was pared by 5 bases and J by 2 bases, with 13 bases between. The length of the CDR3 is 15 residues. Germline CDR1 reads SGHVS; CDR2 reads FQNEAQ. Methods used by the authors: Reference gene primer amplification gave nucleated cell count estimates. Sequencing used immunoSEQ multiplex PCR; TCRdb keeps in-frame clones, though not all of them. The V and J calls and clone size are taken from that table; D and trimming were inferred from the DNA. The table has about 250,000 clones, about 79% seen once. The gene calls are TRBV7-8 and TRBJ1-5, with a possible D match to TRBD1 (6 bases). Sequencing input: peripheral blood. This clonotype was sampled from an elderly man with acute or convalescent COVID-19. CDR3 DNA: TGTGCCAGCAGCCTGGGAGGGGGAGGCAATCAGCCCCAGCATTTT. It specifies CASSLGGGGNQPQHF.